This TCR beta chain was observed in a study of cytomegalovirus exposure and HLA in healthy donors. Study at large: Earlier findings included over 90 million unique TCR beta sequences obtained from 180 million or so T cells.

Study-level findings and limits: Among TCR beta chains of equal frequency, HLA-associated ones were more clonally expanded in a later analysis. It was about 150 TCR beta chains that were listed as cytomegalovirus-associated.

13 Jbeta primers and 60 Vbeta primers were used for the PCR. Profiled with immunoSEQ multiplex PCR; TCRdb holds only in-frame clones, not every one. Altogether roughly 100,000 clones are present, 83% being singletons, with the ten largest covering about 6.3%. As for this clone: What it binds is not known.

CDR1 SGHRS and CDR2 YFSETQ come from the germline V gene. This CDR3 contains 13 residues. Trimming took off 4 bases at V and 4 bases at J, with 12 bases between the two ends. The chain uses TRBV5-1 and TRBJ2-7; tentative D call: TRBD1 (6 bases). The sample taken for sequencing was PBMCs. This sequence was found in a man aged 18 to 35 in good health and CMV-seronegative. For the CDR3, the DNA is TGCGCCAGCAGCCGGGACATGAGTTACGAGCAGTACTTC. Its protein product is CASSRDMSYEQYF. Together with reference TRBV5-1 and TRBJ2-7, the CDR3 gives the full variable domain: KAGVTQTPRYLIKTRGQQVTLSCSPISGHRSVSWYQQTPGQGLQFLFEYFSETQRNKGNFPGRFSGRQFSNSRSEMNVSTLELGDSALYLCASSRDMSYEQYFGPGTRLTVT.